Each of the 2 T cell receptor beta chains below was sequenced from the same sample in a study of blood T cells in healthy people across ages. Through a sample-barcoded 5' primer and a J-beta primer mix, a second PCR was run for about 6 to 11 cycles. TCRdb processed the 5' RACE reads anew with MiXCR; each CDR3 protein has one entry. The data show approximately 940,000 distinct CDR3 sequences, about 48% seen once. Sequencing was performed on blood. The receptors stem from a man in his thirties or forties in good health.

The rearrangement uses TRBV20-1 and TRBJ1-4; D gene ambiguous. Trimming removed 6 bases at V and 8 bases at J, with 10 bases between. The CDR3 length is 11 residues. The germline V gene has CDR1 DFQATT and CDR2 SNEGSKA (reference sequence). The CDR3 region is CSALGREKLFF. The CDR3 DNA reads as TGCAGTGCCCTTGGGCGGGAAAAACTGTTTTTT.

This clonotype was detected a few times. V and J are TRBV2 and TRBJ2-7, with D perhaps matching TRBD2 (5 bases). From germline, CDR1 is SNHLY and CDR2 FYNNEI. Trimming took 2 bases from V and 1 from J, leaving 18 bases between them. There are 17 residues in the CDR3. The CDR3 DNA reads as TGTGCCAGCAGTGAATCTCTAGTCCGAGGGCGATCCTACGAGCAGTACTTC. It specifies CASSESLVRGRSYEQYF.